Below are 28 T cell receptor beta chains sequenced from a single sample in a study of T cell repertoires in cytomegalovirus infection. TCRdb re-called the reads through MiXCR, storing one row per CDR3 protein. The table lists approximately 240,000 distinct CDR3 sequences, more than 9% of them singletons. Input material: PBMCs. Receptors originate from a human donor in good health (CMV status not recorded). Some clones in this sample may be carry-over from other donors' samples.

The rearrangement links TRBV19 to TRBJ2-1, with 8 bases aligning to TRBD2. V shed 7 bases, J shed 3 bases, and the junction held 5 bases outside the gene matches. Germline assignment: CDR1 LNHDA and CDR2 SQIVND (reference sequence). The length of the CDR3 is 14 residues. For the CDR3, the DNA is TGTGCCAGTACACATCTAGCGGGCTACAATGAGCAGTTCTTC. The encoded protein is CASTHLAGYNEQFF. The full variable domain, its missing parts supplied by reference TRBV19 and TRBJ2-1, is DGGITQSPKYLFRKEGQNVTLSCEQNLNHDAMYWYRQDPGQGLRLIYYSQIVNDFQKGDIAEGYSVSREKKESFPLTVTSAQKNPTAFYLCASTHLAGYNEQFFGPGTRLTVL.

This clonotype has a handful of counts. V usage is TRBV5-6 and J usage is TRBJ2-2; D remains unclear. This CDR3 comprises 13 residues. V lost 0 bases and J 5 bases, leaving 5 bases between the germline ends. In germline, CDR1 is SGHDT, CDR2 YYEEEE. The CDR3 DNA reads TGTGCCAGCAGCTTGGCGGTTACCGGGGAGCTGTTTTTT. Translated, it gives CASSLAVTGELFF.

This sequence joins TRBV27 and TRBJ1-2, with D unresolved. The CDR3 has 13 amino acids. Germline assignment: CDR1 MNHEY and CDR2 SMNVEV (reference sequence). Trimming removed 7 bases from V and 3 bases from J, with 12 bases in between. In DNA form, the CDR3 reads TGTGCCAGCACCTCGGACGGAGACTATGGCTACACCTTC. Residues: CASTSDGDYGYTF.

Of note for this clonotype: A read error is possible here, since a much larger clone lies one base away. The chain uses TRBV7-2 and TRBJ2-5, with D hard to call. The CDR3 is 13 residues long. Germline assignment: CDR1 SGHTA and CDR2 FQGNSA. As DNA, the CDR3 is TGTGCCAGCAGCAAGGCAGTCCAAGAGACCCAGCACTTC. Translation gives CASSKAVQETQHF.

This clonotype has just a few counts. The rearrangement joins TRBV29-1 to TRBJ1-1; 10 positions match TRBD1. The germline V gene encodes CDR1 SQVTM and CDR2 ANQGSEA. The length of the CDR3 is 14 residues. Germline trimming cut 6 bases from V and 4 bases from J; bases unmatched to any gene: 8. The DNA of the CDR3 is TGCAGCGTCCCCCCGAGGACAGGGGGCACTGAAGCTTTCTTT. Its translation is CSVPPRTGGTEAFF.

In this sample, this clonotype turned up many times. The V call is TRBV7-2, the J call TRBJ2-5, with 9 bases that match TRBD1. Losses at the gene ends were 4 bases for V and 5 bases for J; bases not matched to a gene: 8. This CDR3 spans 15 amino acids. Germline CDR1 and CDR2: SGHTA and FQGNSA. The CDR3 DNA reads TGTGCCAGCAGCTCTTCCGGGACAGGGACGGAGACCCAGTACTTC. Translating it yields CASSSSGTGTETQYF.

This clonotype was counted many times. The J gene is TRBJ1-4, the V gene TRBV30, with D unclear. This CDR3 contains 15 residues. V was pared by 6 bases and J by 7 bases, with 21 bases between. Germline assignment: CDR1 GTSNPN and CDR2 SVGIG (reference sequence). CDR3 region: CACTRLTTGSEKLFF. The CDR3 nucleotides are TGTGCCTGCACTCGCCTGACGACGGGGAGTGAAAAACTGTTTTTT. The full variable domain, completed using reference TRBV30 and TRBJ1-4, is SQTIHQWPATLVQPVGSPLSLECTVEGTSNPNLYWYRQAAGRGLQLLFYSVGIGQISSEVPQNLSASRPQDRQFILSSKKLLLSDSGFYLCACTRLTTGSEKLFFGSGTQLSVL.

This clonotype occurred many times. The genes are TRBV6-2 or TRBV6-3 and TRBJ1-3; D not certain. Germline lookup yields CDR1 MNHEY and CDR2 SVGEGT. This CDR3 has 15 residues. Trimming cost V 2 bases and J 0 bases, with 8 bases left between them. CDR3 amino acids: CASSYLPTSGNTIYF. CDR3 DNA sequence: TGTGCCAGCAGTTACCTCCCGACCTCTGGAAACACCATATATTTT.

The sample holds a few counts of this clonotype. The chain is built from TRBV20-1 and TRBJ2-4; the match to TRBD2 covers 12 bases. The CDR3 covers 19 residues. Germline V gene sequence: CDR1 DFQATT, CDR2 SNEGSKA (reference sequence). V lost 1 base, J lost 6 bases, and 16 bases stayed unmatched. CDR3 nucleotide sequence: TGCAGTGCTAGAGGTGCCGGACTAGCGGGACAACGCTCATTAAACATTCAGTACTTC. It yields the protein CSARGAGLAGQRSLNIQYF.

The V call is TRBV20-1, the J call TRBJ1-5, with D tentatively TRBD1 (6 bases). The germline V gene encodes CDR1 DFQATT and CDR2 SNEGSKA (reference sequence). V shed 6 bases and J shed 6 bases, with 15 bases lying between them. The CDR3 has 13 amino acids. CDR3 region: CSAPQGLGQPQHF. The CDR3 nucleotides read TGCAGTGCACCACAGGGACTGGGTCAGCCCCAGCATTTT.

This clonotype was observed a few times. CDR3: CASSWGAGEGTGELFF. DNA of the CDR3: TGTGCCAGCAGCTGGGGGGCGGGAGAAGGCACCGGGGAGCTGTTTTTT. J is TRBJ2-2 and V is TRBV7-2; a possible D gene is TRBD2 (7 bases). CDR3 length: 16 amino acids. Germline lookup yields CDR1 SGHTA and CDR2 FQGNSA. The ends were cut back, 4 bases at V and 4 bases at J, with 16 bases in the middle.

The chain is built from TRBV20-1 and TRBJ1-4; TRBD1 might be the D (6 bases). The CDR3 spans 13 residues. Germline assignment: CDR1 DFQATT and CDR2 SNEGSKA (reference sequence). Trimming removed 5 bases from V and 7 bases from J, with 14 bases in between. For the CDR3, the DNA is TGCAGTGCTTTCCCCGGAGGGGGTGAAAAACTGTTTTTT. It encodes CSAFPGGGEKLFF.

This chain links TRBV20-1 with TRBJ2-5, with 7 positions matching TRBD1. The CDR3 covers 14 residues. V lost 6 bases to trimming and J lost 2 bases; unmatched junction nucleotides: 9. CDR1 and CDR2 (germline): DFQATT, SNEGSKA (reference sequence). The CDR3 sequence: CSAPPPGQQETQYF. Written as DNA, the CDR3 is TGCAGTGCACCCCCCCCGGGACAGCAAGAGACCCAGTACTTC.

This chain links TRBV6-2 or TRBV6-3 with TRBJ2-7, with D unresolved. Trimming removed 5 bases at V and 5 bases at J, with 10 bases between. The CDR3 loop spans 12 amino acids. Germline-derived CDR1 and CDR2 are MNHEY and SVGEGT. CDR3 DNA: TGTGCCAGCAGTCTCCGGACCGACGAGCAGTACTTC. Its translation is CASSLRTDEQYF.

This clonotype was detected many times. This chain uses TRBV6-2 or TRBV6-3 with TRBJ2-3, with TRBD1 matching 9 bases. The CDR3 sequence is 15 residues long. With 7 bases clipped from V and 2 bases from J, the junction kept 7 bases outside the gene matches. Germline CDR1 MNHEY, CDR2 SVGEGT. CDR3 nucleotide sequence: TGTGCCAGCACCCTAGGGACAGGGATCACAGATACGCAGTATTTT. Translated, it gives CASTLGTGITDTQYF.

This clonotype was counted ten times or more. The rearrangement joins TRBV7-8 to TRBJ2-1, with 10 bases aligning to TRBD2. This CDR3 region has 13 residues. The J segment lost 10 bases and the V segment lost 8 bases, leaving 8 bases of the junction unmatched. Per the germline V gene, CDR1 is SGHVS and CDR2 is FQNEAQ. DNA of the CDR3: TGTGCCAGCGCAAGCGGGAGGGCAGGAGAGCAGTTCTTC. It is translated as CASASGRAGEQFF.

This clonotype was seen repeatedly, ten times or more. V is TRBV7-2 and J is TRBJ1-6; 7 bases agree with TRBD1. Germline trimming cut 5 bases from V and 9 bases from J; bases unmatched to any gene: 10. The CDR3 extends over 15 amino acids. Per the germline V gene, CDR1 is SGHTA and CDR2 is FQGNSA. The CDR3 loop reads CASSPERGRGSPLHF. The CDR3 DNA follows: TGTGCCAGCAGCCCCGAGAGGGGGCGGGGTTCACCCCTCCACTTT.

Points on this clonotype: The conserved final phenylalanine or tryptophan is absent from the CDR3, which likely points to a read error. The limits of the CDR3 on the DNA are not certain, so only TCRdb's listed CDR3 is given. This chain uses TRBV6-2 or TRBV6-3 with TRBJ2-1; the DNA was not used to check the table's D call, TRBD1. Termini included, the CDR3 measures 11 amino acids. CDR1 and CDR2 (germline): MNHEY, SVGEGT. The CDR3 protein is CASRVSDRGHI.

This clonotype was counted ten times or more. The V gene is TRBV6-2 or TRBV6-3, the J gene TRBJ1-5, with D perhaps TRBD1 (6 bases). CDR1 is MNHEY, CDR2 SVGEGT, per germline. Trimming shortened V by 0 bases and J by 0 bases, and 12 bases separated the two germline ends. The CDR3 runs 17 residues. CDR3 sequence reads: CASSYSNGGPSNQPQHF. In DNA form, the CDR3 reads TGTGCCAGCAGTTACTCGAACGGGGGCCCTAGCAATCAGCCCCAGCATTTT.

This clonotype was counted ten times or more. The chain has TRBV6-1 and TRBJ1-1; D uncertain. Germline CDR1 reads MNHNS; CDR2 reads SASEGT. Trimming took 10 bases from V and 1 from J, leaving 7 bases between them. CDR3 length: 11 residues. The CDR3 DNA reads TGTGCCACCTCAAGGAACACTGAAGCTTTCTTT. Residues: CATSRNTEAFF.

This clonotype came up many times. The rearrangement uses TRBV7-6 and TRBJ2-2; D gene ambiguous. Germline assignment: CDR1 SGHVS and CDR2 FNYEAQ. This CDR3 contains 14 residues. With 6 bases removed from V and 1 base from J, the gap between germline ends came to 9 bases. The CDR3 spells CASRRAVNTGELFF. In DNA form, the CDR3 reads TGTGCCAGCAGAAGGGCAGTGAACACCGGGGAGCTGTTTTTT. Using reference TRBV7-6 and TRBJ2-2 for the parts outside the CDR3, the full variable domain is GAGVSQSPRYKVTKRGQDVALRCDPISGHVSLYWYRQALGQGPEFLTYFNYEAQQDKSGLPNDRFSAERPEGSISTLTIQRTEQRDSAMYRCASRRAVNTGELFFGEGSRLTVL.

This clonotype was seen many times. V usage is TRBV7-2 and J usage is TRBJ1-1; D is perhaps TRBD1 (6 bases). CDR3 length equals 13 residues. V lost 5 bases and J 4 bases, leaving 11 bases between the germline ends. In germline, CDR1 is SGHTA, CDR2 FQGNSA. CDR3 in amino acids: CASSRGGSTEAFF. The CDR3 DNA follows: TGTGCCAGCAGCCGGGGGGGCAGCACTGAAGCTTTCTTT.

The chain employs TRBV2 and TRBJ2-5, with D tentatively TRBD2 (6 bases). The V and J ends lost 7 bases and 0 bases respectively, with 9 bases between them. The CDR3 has 13 amino acids. In germline, CDR1 is SNHLY, CDR2 FYNNEI. The DNA for the CDR3 is TGTGCCAGCATCCGGGACTACCAAGAGACCCAGTACTTC. Translation: CASIRDYQETQYF.

This clonotype was observed a few times. The V call is TRBV6-2 or TRBV6-3, the J call TRBJ2-3, with TRBD2 identical over 8 bases. Unmatched junction bases numbered 10, after V lost 5 bases and J lost 6 bases. Per the germline V gene, CDR1 is MNHEY and CDR2 is SVGEGT. This CDR3 is 15 amino acids long. This CDR3 is CASSPRGGPTDTQYF. The CDR3 DNA reads TGTGCCAGCAGTCCACGGGGGGGACCGACGGATACGCAGTATTTT.

There are a few counts of this clonotype. The chain recombines TRBV7-9 with TRBJ2-5, with unresolved D. Trimming removed 1 base from V and 4 bases from J, with 10 bases in between. This CDR3 contains 14 residues. Germline lookup yields CDR1 SEHNR and CDR2 FQNEAQ (reference sequence). The CDR3 region has the DNA TGTGCCAGCAGCTTAGATAAGGTGGTAGAGACCCAGTACTTC. Protein: CASSLDKVVETQYF.

This clonotype was seen repeatedly, ten times or more. The chain uses TRBV18 and TRBJ2-5; weak D call: TRBD1 (6 bases). Germline-derived CDR1 and CDR2 are KGHSH and LQKENI. This CDR3 has 15 amino acids. With 2 bases removed from V and 10 bases from J, the gap between germline ends came to 20 bases. For the CDR3, the DNA is TGTGCCAGCTCACCATCCGGGACAAGAAATAGTGACCAGTACTTC. Protein: CASSPSGTRNSDQYF.

This clonotype has only a few counts. J is TRBJ2-7 and V is TRBV19, with D possibly being TRBD1 (8 bases). V dropped 4 bases and J dropped 9 bases, with 16 bases sitting between them. The germline V gene has CDR1 LNHDA and CDR2 SQIVND (reference sequence). This CDR3 spans 13 amino acids. The CDR3 loop reads CASSRQGRGWQYF. The CDR3, as DNA: TGTGCCAGTAGTAGACAGGGGAGGGGATGGCAGTACTTC. The variable domain in full, with the rest retrieved from reference TRBV19 and TRBJ2-7, is DGGITQSPKYLFRKEGQNVTLSCEQNLNHDAMYWYRQDPGQGLRLIYYSQIVNDFQKGDIAEGYSVSREKKESFPLTVTSAQKNPTAFYLCASSRQGRGWQYFGPGTRLTVT.

This clonotype came up many times. The chain uses TRBV11-3 and TRBJ2-5; TRBD1 might be the D (6 bases). V lost 4 bases, J lost 2 bases, and 20 bases lay in between. The CDR3 contains 17 residues. The germline gives CDR1 SGHNT, CDR2 YENEEA. This chain's CDR3 is CASSSRTGLHSQETQYF. The CDR3 DNA follows: TGTGCCAGCAGCTCCCGAACAGGGTTACATTCTCAAGAGACCCAGTACTTC.